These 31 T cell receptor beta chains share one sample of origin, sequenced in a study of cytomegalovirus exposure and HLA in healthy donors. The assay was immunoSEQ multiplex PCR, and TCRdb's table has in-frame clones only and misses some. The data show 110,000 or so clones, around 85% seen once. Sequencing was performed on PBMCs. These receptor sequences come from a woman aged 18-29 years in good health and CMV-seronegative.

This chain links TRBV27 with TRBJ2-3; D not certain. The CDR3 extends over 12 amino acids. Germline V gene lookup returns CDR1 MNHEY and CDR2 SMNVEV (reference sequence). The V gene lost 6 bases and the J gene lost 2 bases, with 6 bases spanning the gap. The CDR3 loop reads CASRAYTDTQYF. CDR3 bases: TGTGCCAGCAGAGCCTACACAGATACGCAGTATTTT.

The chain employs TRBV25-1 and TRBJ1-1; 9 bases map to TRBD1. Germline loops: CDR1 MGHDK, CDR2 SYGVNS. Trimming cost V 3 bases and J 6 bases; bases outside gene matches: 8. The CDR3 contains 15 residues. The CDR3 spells CASSDRQGVVPEAFF. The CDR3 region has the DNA TGTGCCAGCAGTGACAGACAGGGGGTGGTACCTGAAGCTTTCTTT. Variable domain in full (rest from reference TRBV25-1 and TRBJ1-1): EADIYQTPRYLVIGTGKKITLECSQTMGHDKMYWYQQDPGMELHLIHYSYGVNSTEKGDLSSESTVSRIRTEHFPLTLESARPSHTSQYLCASSDRQGVVPEAFFGQGTRLTVV.

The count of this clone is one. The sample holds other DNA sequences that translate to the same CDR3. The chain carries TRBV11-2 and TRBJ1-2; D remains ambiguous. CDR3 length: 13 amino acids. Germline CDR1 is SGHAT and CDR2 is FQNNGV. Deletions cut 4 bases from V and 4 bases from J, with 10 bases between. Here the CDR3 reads CASSSAGSYGYTF. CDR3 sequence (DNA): TGTGCCAGCAGCTCAGCAGGAAGCTATGGCTACACCTTC.

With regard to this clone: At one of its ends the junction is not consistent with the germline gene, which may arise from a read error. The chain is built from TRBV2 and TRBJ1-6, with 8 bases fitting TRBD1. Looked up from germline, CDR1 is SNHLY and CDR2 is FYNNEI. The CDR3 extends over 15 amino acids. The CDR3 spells CASTDRDSHNSPLHF. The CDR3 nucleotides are TGTGCCAGCACGGACAGGGACTCCCATAATTCACCCCTCCACTTT.

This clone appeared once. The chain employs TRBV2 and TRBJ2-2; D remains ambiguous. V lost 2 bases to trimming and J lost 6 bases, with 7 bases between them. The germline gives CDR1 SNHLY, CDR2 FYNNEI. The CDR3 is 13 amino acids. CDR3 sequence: CASSEYMAGELFF. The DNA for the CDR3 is TGTGCCAGCAGTGAATACATGGCCGGGGAGCTGTTTTTT.

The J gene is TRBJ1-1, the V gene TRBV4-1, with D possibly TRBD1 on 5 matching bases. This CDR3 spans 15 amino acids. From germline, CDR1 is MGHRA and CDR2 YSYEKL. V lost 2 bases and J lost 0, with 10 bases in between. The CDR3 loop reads CASSQPRELNTEAFF. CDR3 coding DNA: TGCGCCAGCAGCCAACCCAGGGAATTGAACACTGAAGCTTTCTTT.

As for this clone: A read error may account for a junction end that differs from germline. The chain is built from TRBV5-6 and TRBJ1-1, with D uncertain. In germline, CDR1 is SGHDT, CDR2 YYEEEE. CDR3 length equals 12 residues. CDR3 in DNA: TGTGCCAGCAGCGCAGACATTGAGGGCATTCTCTTT. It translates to CASSADIEGILF.

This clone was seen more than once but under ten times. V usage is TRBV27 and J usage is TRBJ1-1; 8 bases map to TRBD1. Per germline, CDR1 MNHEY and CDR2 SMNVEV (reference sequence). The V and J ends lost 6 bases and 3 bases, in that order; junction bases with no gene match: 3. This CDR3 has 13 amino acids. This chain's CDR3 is CASRVDRDTEAFF. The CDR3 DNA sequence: TGTGCCAGCAGAGTGGACAGGGACACTGAAGCTTTCTTT.

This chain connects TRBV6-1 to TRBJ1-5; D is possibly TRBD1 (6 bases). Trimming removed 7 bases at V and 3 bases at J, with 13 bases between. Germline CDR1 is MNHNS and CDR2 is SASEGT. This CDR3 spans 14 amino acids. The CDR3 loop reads CASNIQGDNQPQHF. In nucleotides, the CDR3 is TGTGCCAGCAACATACAGGGCGACAATCAGCCCCAGCATTTT.

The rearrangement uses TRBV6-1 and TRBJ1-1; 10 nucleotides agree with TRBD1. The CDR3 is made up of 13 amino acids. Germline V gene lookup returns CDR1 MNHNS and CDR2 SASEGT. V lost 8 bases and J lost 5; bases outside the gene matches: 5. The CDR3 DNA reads TGTGCCAGCGGCGAGGACAGGGGGACTGAAGCTTTCTTT. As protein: CASGEDRGTEAFF.

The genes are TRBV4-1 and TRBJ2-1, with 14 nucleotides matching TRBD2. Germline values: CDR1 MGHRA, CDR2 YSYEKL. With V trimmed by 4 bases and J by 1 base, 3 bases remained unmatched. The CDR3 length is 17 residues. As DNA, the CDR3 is TGCGCCAGCAGCCCGGGACTAGCGGGGGAATCCTACAATGAGCAGTTCTTC. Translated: CASSPGLAGESYNEQFF.

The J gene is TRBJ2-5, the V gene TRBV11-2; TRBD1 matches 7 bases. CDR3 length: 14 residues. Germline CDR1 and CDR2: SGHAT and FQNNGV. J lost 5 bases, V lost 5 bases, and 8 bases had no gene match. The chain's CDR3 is CASSPLQGLETQYF. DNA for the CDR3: TGTGCCAGCAGCCCGTTACAGGGGTTGGAGACCCAGTACTTC.

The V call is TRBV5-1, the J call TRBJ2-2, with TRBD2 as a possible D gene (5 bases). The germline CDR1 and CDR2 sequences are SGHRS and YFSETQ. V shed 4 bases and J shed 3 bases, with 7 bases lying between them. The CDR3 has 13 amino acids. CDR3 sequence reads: CASSPGDTGELFF. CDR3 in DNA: TGCGCCAGCAGCCCCGGGGACACCGGGGAGCTGTTTTTT. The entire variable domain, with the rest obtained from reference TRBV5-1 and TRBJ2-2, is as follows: KAGVTQTPRYLIKTRGQQVTLSCSPISGHRSVSWYQQTPGQGLQFLFEYFSETQRNKGNFPGRFSGRQFSNSRSEMNVSTLELGDSALYLCASSPGDTGELFFGEGSRLTVL.

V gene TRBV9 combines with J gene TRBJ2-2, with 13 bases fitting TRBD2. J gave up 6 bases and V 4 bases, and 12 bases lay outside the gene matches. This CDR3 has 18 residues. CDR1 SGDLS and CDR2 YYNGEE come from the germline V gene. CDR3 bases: TGTGCCAGCAGCCCCTCACTAGCGGGGGGGATCGGGCCCGGGGAGCTGTTTTTT. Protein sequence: CASSPSLAGGIGPGELFF.

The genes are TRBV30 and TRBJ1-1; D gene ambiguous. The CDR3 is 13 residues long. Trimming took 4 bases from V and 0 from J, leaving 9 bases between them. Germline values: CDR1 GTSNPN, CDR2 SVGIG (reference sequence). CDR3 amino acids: CAWTGDMNTEAFF. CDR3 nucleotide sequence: TGTGCCTGGACAGGCGACATGAACACTGAAGCTTTCTTT.

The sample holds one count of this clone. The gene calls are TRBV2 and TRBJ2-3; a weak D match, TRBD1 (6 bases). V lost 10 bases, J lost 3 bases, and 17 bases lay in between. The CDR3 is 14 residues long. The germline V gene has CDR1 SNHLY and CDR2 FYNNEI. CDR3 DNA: TGTGCCAACCTGGACAGACTGTCGACAGATACGCAGTATTTT. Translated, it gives CANLDRLSTDTQYF.

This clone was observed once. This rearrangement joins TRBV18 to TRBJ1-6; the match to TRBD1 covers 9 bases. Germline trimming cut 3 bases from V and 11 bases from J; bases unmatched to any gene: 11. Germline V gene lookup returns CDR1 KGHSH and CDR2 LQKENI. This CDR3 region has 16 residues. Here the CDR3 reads CASSPSRTGVGAPLHF. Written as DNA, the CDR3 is TGTGCCAGCTCACCTTCCCGGACAGGGGTAGGGGCACCCCTCCACTTT. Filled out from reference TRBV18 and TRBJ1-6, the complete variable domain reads NAGVMQNPRHLVRRRGQEARLRCSPMKGHSHVYWYRQLPEEGLKFMVYLQKENIIDESGMPKERFSAEFPKEGPSILRIQQVVRGDSAAYFCASSPSRTGVGAPLHFGNGTRLTVT.

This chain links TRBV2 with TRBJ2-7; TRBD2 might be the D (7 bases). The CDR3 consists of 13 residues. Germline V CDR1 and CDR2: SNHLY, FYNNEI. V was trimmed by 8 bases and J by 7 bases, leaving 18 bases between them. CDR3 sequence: CASREAGAGEQYF. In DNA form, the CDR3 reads TGTGCCAGCCGCGAGGCGGGGGCTGGGGAGCAGTACTTC. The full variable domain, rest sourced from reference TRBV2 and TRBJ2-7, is EPEVTQTPSHQVTQMGQEVILRCVPISNHLYFYWYRQILGQKVEFLVSFYNNEISEKSEIFDDQFSVERPDGSNFTLKIRSTKLEDSAMYFCASREAGAGEQYFGPGTRLTVT.

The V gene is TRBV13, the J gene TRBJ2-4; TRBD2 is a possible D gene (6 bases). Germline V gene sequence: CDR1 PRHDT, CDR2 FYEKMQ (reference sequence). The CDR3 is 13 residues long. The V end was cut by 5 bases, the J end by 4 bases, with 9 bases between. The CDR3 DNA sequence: TGTGCCAGCAGCAAGGGACTTAAAAACATTCAGTACTTC. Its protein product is CASSKGLKNIQYF.

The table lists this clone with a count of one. CDR3 residues: CASRRGGFYEQYF. DNA of the CDR3: TGTGCCAGCAGACGGGGGGGCTTCTACGAGCAGTACTTC. The chain has TRBV27 and TRBJ2-7, with TRBD2 matching 8 bases. This CDR3 comprises 13 residues. CDR1 is MNHEY and CDR2 is SMNVEV in the germline V gene (reference sequence). V dropped 6 bases and J dropped 3; count of bases not matched to a gene: 4.

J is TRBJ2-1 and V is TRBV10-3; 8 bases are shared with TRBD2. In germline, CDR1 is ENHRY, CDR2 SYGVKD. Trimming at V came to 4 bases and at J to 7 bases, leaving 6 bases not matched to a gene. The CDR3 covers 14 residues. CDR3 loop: CAISVGTSLNEQFF. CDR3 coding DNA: TGTGCCATCAGTGTGGGGACTAGTCTTAATGAGCAGTTCTTC.

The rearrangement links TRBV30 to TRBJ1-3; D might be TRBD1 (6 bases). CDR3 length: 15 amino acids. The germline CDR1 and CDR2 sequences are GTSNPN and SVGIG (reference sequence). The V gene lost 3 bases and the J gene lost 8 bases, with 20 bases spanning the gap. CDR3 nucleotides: TGTGCCTGGAGCGCAGGGGCAGGTTGGGTCGACACCATATATTTT. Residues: CAWSAGAGWVDTIYF.

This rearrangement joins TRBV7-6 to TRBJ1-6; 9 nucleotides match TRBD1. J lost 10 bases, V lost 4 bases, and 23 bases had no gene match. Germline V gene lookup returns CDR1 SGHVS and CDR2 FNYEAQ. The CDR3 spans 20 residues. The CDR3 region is CASSSFPGTGPSPLGSPLHF. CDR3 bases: TGTGCCAGCAGCTCCTTCCCAGGGACAGGGCCATCTCCCCTCGGGTCACCCCTCCACTTT.

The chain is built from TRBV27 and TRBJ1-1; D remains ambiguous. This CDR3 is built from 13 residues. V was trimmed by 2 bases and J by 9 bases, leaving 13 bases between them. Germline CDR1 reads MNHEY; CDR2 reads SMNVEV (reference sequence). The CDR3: CASSLRVPAQAFF. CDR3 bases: TGTGCCAGCAGTTTACGAGTCCCCGCGCAAGCTTTCTTT.

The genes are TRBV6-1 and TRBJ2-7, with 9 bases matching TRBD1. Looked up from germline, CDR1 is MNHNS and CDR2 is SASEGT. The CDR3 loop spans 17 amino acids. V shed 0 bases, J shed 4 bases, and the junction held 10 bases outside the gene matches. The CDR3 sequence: CASSEAGTGTLGYEQYF. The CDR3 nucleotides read TGTGCCAGCAGTGAAGCGGGGACAGGGACGCTCGGGTACGAGCAGTACTTC.

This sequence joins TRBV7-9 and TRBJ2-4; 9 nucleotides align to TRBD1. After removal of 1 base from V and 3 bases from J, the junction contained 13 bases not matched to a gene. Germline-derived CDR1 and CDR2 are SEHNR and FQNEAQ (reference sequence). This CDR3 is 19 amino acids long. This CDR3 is CASSLVLGWTGEGKNIQYF. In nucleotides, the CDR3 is TGTGCCAGCAGCTTAGTTTTGGGGTGGACAGGGGAAGGCAAAAACATTCAGTACTTC. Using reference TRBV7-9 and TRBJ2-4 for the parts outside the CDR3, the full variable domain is DTGVSQNPRHKITKRGQNVTFRCDPISEHNRLYWYRQTLGQGPEFLTYFQNEAQLEKSRLLSDRFSAERPKGSFSTLEIQRTEQGDSAMYLCASSLVLGWTGEGKNIQYFGAGTRLSVL.

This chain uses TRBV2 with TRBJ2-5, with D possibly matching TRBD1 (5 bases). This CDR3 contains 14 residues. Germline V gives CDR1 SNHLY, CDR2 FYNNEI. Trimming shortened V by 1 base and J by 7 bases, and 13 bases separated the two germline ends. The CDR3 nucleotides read TGTGCCAGCAGTGAAGAACAGGACATGGTGACCCAGTACTTC. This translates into CASSEEQDMVTQYF.

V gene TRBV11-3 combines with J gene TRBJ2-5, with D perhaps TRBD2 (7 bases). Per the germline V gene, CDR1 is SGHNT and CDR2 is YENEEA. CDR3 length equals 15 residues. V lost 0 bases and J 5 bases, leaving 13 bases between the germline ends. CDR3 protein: CASSLEGGGEETQYF. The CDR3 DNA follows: TGTGCCAGCAGCTTAGAGGGCGGGGGCGAGGAGACCCAGTACTTC.

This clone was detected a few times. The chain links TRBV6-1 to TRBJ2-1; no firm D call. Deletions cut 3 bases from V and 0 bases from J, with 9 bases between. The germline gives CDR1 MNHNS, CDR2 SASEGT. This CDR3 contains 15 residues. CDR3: CASSEAESSYNEQFF. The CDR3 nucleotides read TGTGCCAGCAGTGAGGCGGAGAGCTCCTACAATGAGCAGTTCTTC.

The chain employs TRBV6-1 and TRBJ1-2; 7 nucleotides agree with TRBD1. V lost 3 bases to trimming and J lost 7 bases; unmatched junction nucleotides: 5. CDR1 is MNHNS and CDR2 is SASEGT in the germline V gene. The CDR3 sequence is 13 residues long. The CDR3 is CASSERRGLGYTF. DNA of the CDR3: TGTGCCAGCAGTGAGCGGAGGGGGCTTGGCTACACCTTC.

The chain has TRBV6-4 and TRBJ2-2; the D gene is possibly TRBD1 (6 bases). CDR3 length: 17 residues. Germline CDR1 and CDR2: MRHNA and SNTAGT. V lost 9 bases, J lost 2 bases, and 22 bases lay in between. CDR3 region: CARDTPGTRPNTGELFF. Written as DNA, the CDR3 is TGTGCCAGAGATACACCAGGGACACGGCCCAACACCGGGGAGCTGTTTTTT.